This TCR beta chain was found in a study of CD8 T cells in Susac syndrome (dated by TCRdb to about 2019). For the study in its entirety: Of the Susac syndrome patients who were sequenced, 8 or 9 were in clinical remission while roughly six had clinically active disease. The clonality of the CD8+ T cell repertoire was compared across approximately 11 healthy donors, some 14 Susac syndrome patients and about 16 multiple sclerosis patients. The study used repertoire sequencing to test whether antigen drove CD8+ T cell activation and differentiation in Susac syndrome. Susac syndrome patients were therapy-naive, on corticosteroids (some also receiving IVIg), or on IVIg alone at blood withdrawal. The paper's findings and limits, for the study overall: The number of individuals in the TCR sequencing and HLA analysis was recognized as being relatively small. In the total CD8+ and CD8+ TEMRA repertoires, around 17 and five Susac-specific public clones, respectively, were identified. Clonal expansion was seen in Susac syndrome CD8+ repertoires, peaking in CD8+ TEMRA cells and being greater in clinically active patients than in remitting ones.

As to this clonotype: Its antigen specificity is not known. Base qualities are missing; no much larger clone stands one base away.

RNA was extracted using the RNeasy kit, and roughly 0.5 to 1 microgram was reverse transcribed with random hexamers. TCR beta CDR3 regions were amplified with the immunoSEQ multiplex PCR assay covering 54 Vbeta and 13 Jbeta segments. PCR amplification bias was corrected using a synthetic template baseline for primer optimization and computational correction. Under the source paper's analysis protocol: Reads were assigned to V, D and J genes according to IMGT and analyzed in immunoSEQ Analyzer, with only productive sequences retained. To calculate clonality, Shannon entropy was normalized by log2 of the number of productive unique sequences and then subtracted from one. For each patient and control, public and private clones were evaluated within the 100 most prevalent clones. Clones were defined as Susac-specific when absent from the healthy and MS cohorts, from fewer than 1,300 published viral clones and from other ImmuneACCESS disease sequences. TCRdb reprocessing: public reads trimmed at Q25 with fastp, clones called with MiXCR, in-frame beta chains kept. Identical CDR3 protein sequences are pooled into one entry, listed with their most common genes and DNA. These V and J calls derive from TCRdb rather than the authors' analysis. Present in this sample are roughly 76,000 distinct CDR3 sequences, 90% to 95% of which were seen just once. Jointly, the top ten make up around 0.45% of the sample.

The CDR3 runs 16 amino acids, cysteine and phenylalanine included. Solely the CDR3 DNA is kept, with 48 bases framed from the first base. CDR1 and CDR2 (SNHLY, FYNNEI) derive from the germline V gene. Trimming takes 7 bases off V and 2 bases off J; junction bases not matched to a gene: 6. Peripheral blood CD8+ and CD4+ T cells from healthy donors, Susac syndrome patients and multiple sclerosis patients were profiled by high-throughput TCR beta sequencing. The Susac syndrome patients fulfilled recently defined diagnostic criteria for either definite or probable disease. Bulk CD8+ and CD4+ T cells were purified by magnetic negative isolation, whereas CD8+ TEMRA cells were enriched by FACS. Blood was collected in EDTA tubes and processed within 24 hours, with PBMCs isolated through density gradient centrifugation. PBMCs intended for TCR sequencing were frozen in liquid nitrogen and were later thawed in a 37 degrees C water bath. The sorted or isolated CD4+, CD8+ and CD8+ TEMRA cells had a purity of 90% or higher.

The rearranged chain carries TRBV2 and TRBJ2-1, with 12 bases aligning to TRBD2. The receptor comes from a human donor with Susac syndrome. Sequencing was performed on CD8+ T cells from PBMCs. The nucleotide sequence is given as TGTGCCAGCAACCCACGGACTAGCGGGGCCTACAATGAGCAGTTCTTC. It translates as CASNPRTSGAYNEQFF.